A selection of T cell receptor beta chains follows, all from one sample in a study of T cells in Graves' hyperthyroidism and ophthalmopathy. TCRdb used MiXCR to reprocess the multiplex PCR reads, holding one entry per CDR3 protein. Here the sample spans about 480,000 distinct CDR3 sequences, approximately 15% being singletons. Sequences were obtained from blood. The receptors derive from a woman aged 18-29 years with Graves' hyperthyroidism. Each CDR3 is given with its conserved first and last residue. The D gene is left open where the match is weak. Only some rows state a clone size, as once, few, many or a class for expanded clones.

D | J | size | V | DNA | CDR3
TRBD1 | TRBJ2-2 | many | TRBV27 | TGTGCCAGCAGTTTAATAGTTGGGACAGAGAGGACCGGGGAGCTGTTTTTT | CASSLIVGTERTGELFF
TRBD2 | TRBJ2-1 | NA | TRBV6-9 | TGTGCCAGCAGTTCTCTAGCGGGAAATGTGGGTGTTGAGCAGTTCTTC | CASSSLAGNVGVEQFF
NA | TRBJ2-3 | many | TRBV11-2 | TGTGCCAGCAGCTTAGAGGGCCGGAGGGTCACGCAGTATTTT | CASSLEGRRVTQYF
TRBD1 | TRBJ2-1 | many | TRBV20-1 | TGCAGTGCTAGAAGGACAGGAAGGGACAATGAGCAGTTCTTC | CSARRTGRDNEQFF
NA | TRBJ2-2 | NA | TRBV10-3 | TGTGCCATCAGTGACCCAGGGAACGGTATCGGGGAGCTGTTTTTT | CAISDPGNGIGELFF
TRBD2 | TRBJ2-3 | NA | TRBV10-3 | TGTGCCATCAGTGAACGGGAGGGTGGCACAGATACGCAGTATTTT | CAISEREGGTDTQYF
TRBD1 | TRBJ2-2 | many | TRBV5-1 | TGTGCCAGCAGCCTCGGACAGGGAAACACCGGGGAGCTGTTTTTT | CASSLGQGNTGELFF
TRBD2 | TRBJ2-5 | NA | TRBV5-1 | TGCGCCAGCAGCTTAGGACCGGGACTAGCGGGAGCAGAGACCCAGTACTTC | CASSLGPGLAGAETQYF
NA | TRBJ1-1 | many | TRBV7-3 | TGTGCCAGCAGCTTAAATCCAGGGCTCATGAACACTGAAGCTTTCTTT | CASSLNPGLMNTEAFF
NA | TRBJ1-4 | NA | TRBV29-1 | TGCAGCGTAACACCGGTGGGCGCGAATGAAAAACTGTTTTTT | CSVTPVGANEKLFF
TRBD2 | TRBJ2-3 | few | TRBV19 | TGTGCCAGTAGTCCATGGACTAGCGGGAGCCCAGATACGCAGTATTTT | CASSPWTSGSPDTQYF
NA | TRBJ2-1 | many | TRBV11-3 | TGTGCCAGCAGCTCAAATAGCGGAGGGGATGAGCAGTTCTTC | CASSSNSGGDEQFF
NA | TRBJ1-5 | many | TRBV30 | TGTGCCTGGAGTGTGGGGGGGGCAGCCCGAGGGCCCCAGCATTTT | CAWSVGGAARGPQHF
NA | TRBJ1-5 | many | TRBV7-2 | TGTGCCAGCAGCGTGCGTGGGGGGTATAGCAATCAGCCCCAGCATTTT | CASSVRGGYSNQPQHF
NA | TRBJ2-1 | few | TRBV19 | TGTGCCAGTAGCGGACCTCGGGGTTCGAGCTCCTACAATGAGCAGTTCTTC | CASSGPRGSSSYNEQFF
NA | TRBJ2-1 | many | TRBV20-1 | TGCAGTGCTAGAGGGTCCGGGGACCCTGACAATGAGCAGTTCTTC | CSARGSGDPDNEQFF
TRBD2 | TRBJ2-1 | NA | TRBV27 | TGTGCCAGCAGTTCCCACCCCCCAGGGACTAGCGGGAGGAGGAATGAGCAGTTCTTC | CASSSHPPGTSGRRNEQFF
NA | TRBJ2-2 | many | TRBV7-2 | TGTGCCAGCAGCCCACCGGGGCACACCGGGGAGCTGTTTTTT | CASSPPGHTGELFF
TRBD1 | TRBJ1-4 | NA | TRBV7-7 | TGTGCTAGCAGCGACCAGACAGGGGGAACTAATGAAAAACTGTTTTTT | CASSDQTGGTNEKLFF
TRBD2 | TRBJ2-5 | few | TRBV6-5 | TGTGCCAGCAGTTACTCGATGGGACTAGCGGGACAAGAGACCCAGTACTTC | CASSYSMGLAGQETQYF
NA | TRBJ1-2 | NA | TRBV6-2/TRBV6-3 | TGTGCCAGCAGTAACAGTAACTATGGCTACACCTTC | CASSNSNYGYTF
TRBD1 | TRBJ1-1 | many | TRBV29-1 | TGCAGCGTTGGACAGGGTACTGAAGCTTTCTTT | CSVGQGTEAFF
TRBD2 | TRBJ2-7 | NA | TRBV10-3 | TGTGCCACCGTAGGGGAGGGAATCACCTACGAGCAGTACTTC | CATVGEGITYEQYF
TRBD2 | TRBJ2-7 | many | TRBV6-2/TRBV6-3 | TGTGCCAGCAGTTCTCCTACTAGCGTGGTCTACGAGCAGTACTTC | CASSSPTSVVYEQYF
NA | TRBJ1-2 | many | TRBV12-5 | TGTGCTAGTGGTTTGGCCCAGGATAGGGGTGGCTACACCTTC | CASGLAQDRGGYTF
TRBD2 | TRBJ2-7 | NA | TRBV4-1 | TGCGCCAGCAGCCAAGGCATGGCGGGAGTAAGGTTTGGTTACGAGCAGTACTTC | CASSQGMAGVRFGYEQYF